One sample yielded the 2 T cell receptor beta chains listed below, sequenced in a study of persistence of HIV-infected CD4 T cells. Cells were stimulated nonspecifically with anti-CD3/anti-CD28 magnetic beads. CD4+ T cells upregulating both CD40 ligand and CD69 were sorted as responding cells. The immunoSEQ assay was version 4, run in survey mode. Profiling relied on immunoSEQ multiplex PCR, and the TCRdb table lists in-frame clones only, not all of them. The sample includes about 45,000 clones, about 89% of them seen just once. Antigens for these TCRs are unknown. The sample here was CD4+ T cells sorted from PBMCs after roughly 18-hour stimulation, taken from a patient who received antiretroviral therapy. These TCRs come from an adult man with HIV who was CMV-seropositive.

This clone was recorded only once. J is TRBJ2-1 and V is TRBV7-9; the D gene is possibly TRBD1 (6 bases). In germline, CDR1 is SEHNR, CDR2 FQNEAQ (reference sequence). The CDR3 is made up of 16 amino acids. With 6 bases removed from V and 7 bases from J, the gap between germline ends came to 22 bases. DNA of the CDR3: TGTGCCAGCAGGTTAATCCCGAACAGGGTCGGTAATGAGCAGTTCTTC. It is translated as CASRLIPNRVGNEQFF.

This chain joins TRBV5-4 and TRBJ2-3; D is possibly TRBD2 (5 bases). This CDR3 comprises 14 residues. V lost 0 bases, J lost 5 bases, and 10 bases lay in between. Germline V gene sequence: CDR1 SGHNT, CDR2 YYREEE (reference sequence). The chain's CDR3 is CASSLGGRGDTQYF. CDR3 nucleotides: TGTGCCAGCAGCTTGGGGGGTCGGGGAGATACGCAGTATTTT.